This T cell receptor (beta chain) was captured in a study of T cell responses to AZD1222 COVID-19 vaccine. The study, taken as a whole, reports: Sampled repertoires all dated from after the peak T cell response. The breadth and depth of Spike-specific TCRs increased once two AZD1222 doses had been given.

Sequencing was performed with immunoSEQ multiplex PCR; in TCRdb, only in-frame clones are kept and a portion is missing. The sample shows tens of thousands of clones, approximately 81% of them seen only once. The germline V and J ends were trimmed by 0 bases and 5 bases, with 11 bases remaining between them. The length of the CDR3 is 15 residues. Germline CDR1 is SGHRS and CDR2 is YFSETQ. This clone was recorded only once. Its antigen remains unidentified. The rearrangement uses TRBV5-1 and TRBJ1-4; D gene unclear. The TCR originated in an adult in good health. The starting material was peripheral blood, obtained on day 0 of AZD1222 vaccination. CDR3 sequence reads: CASSLEGTLNEKLFF. The CDR3 DNA reads TGCGCCAGCAGCTTGGAGGGAACCTTAAATGAAAAACTGTTTTTT.